The T cell receptor (beta chain) under discussion was sequenced for a study of cytomegalovirus exposure and HLA in healthy donors. Produced via immunoSEQ multiplex PCR; TCRdb's table is partial and in-frame only. The repertoire holds about 220,000 clones, with about 86% as singletons. Germline V gene sequence: CDR1 GTSNPN, CDR2 SVGIG (reference sequence). Trimming took 5 bases from V and 4 from J, leaving 8 bases between them. The CDR3 contains 12 residues. The chain couples TRBV30 to TRBJ1-4; D remains unclear. The source is a woman aged 18 to 35 in good health and CMV-seronegative. Sequencing was done on a sample of PBMCs. In DNA, the CDR3 is TGTGCCTGGGGAGGAGTTAATGAAAAACTGTTTTTT. Translated: CAWGGVNEKLFF.